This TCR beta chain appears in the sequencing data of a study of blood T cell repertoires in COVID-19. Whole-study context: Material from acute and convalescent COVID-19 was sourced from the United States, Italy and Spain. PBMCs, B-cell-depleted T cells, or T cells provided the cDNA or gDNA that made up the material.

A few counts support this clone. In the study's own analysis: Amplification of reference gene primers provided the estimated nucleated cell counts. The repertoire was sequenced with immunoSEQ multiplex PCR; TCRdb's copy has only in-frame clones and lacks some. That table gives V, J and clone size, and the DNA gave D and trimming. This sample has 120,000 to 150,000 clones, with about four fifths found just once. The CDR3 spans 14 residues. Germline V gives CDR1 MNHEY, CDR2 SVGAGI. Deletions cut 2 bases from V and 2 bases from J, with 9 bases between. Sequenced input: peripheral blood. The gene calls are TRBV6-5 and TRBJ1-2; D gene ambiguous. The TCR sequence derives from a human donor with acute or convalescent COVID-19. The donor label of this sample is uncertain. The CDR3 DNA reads TGTGCCAGCAGTTACAGGGAGTACAACTATGGCTACACCTTC. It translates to CASSYREYNYGYTF.